Listed below are T cell receptor beta chains from one sample, sequenced in a study of human T cells and chemical hapten exposure. One entry per CDR3 protein results from TCRdb running MiXCR on the RACE reads. The data show 300,000 to 450,000 distinct CDR3 sequences, over 5% seen once. This sample comprised whole blood, obtained in connection with sensitization to the hapten diphenylcyclopropenone (DPC). The origin of the receptors is a young woman with alopecia areata. Some clones in this sample may be carry-over from other donors' samples. The CDR3 runs from the conserved cysteine through the conserved F or W. The order of the fields is V gene, J gene, D gene, CDR3 length, clone size, CDR3 protein, CDR3 DNA. The D gene is left open where the match is weak. The size field is filled for only some rows; it gives once, few, many or a size class.

v_call: TRBV20-1; j_call: TRBJ1-1; d_call: NA; cdr3_length: 14; clone_size: many; cdr3_aa: CSARGDPWGTEAFF; cdr3_nt: TGCAGTGCGAGGGGGGACCCCTGGGGGACTGAAGCTTTCTTT
v_call: TRBV4-1; j_call: TRBJ2-2; d_call: TRBD1; cdr3_length: 15; clone_size: NA; cdr3_aa: CASSQDRESTGELFF; cdr3_nt: TGCGCCAGCAGCCAGGACAGGGAGTCCACCGGGGAGCTGTTTTTT
v_call: TRBV6-6; j_call: TRBJ2-3; d_call: NA; cdr3_length: 14; clone_size: NA; cdr3_aa: CASRTDSSTDTQYF; cdr3_nt: TGTGCCAGCAGGACGGACAGTAGCACAGATACGCAGTATTTT
v_call: TRBV15; j_call: TRBJ1-4; d_call: TRBD1; cdr3_length: 15; clone_size: many; cdr3_aa: CATSEGAATNEKLFF; cdr3_nt: TGTGCCACCAGCGAGGGGGCAGCTACTAATGAAAAACTGTTTTTT
v_call: TRBV5-1; j_call: TRBJ1-2; d_call: NA; cdr3_length: 15; clone_size: few; cdr3_aa: CASSLVSGNNYGYTF; cdr3_nt: TGCGCCAGCAGCTTGGTGTCAGGGAACAACTATGGCTACACCTTC
v_call: TRBV6-5; j_call: TRBJ2-5; d_call: NA; cdr3_length: 14; clone_size: many; cdr3_aa: CASSPGGRGETQYF; cdr3_nt: TGTGCCAGTAGCCCCGGGGGGCGCGGAGAGACCCAGTACTTC
v_call: TRBV27; j_call: TRBJ1-5; d_call: NA; cdr3_length: 15; clone_size: NA; cdr3_aa: CASSLGDSPNQPQHF; cdr3_nt: TGTGCCAGCAGTCTAGGCGACAGTCCCAATCAGCCCCAGCATTTT
v_call: TRBV18; j_call: TRBJ2-1; d_call: TRBD2; cdr3_length: 15; clone_size: few; cdr3_aa: CASSSPGLAELEQFF; cdr3_nt: TGTGCCAGCTCATCACCGGGACTAGCCGAACTTGAGCAGTTCTTC
v_call: TRBV12-3/TRBV12-4; j_call: TRBJ2-1; d_call: TRBD1; cdr3_length: 15; clone_size: few; cdr3_aa: CASVRDRGTYNEQFF; cdr3_nt: TGTGCCAGCGTTCGGGACAGGGGTACTTACAATGAGCAGTTCTTC
v_call: TRBV29-1; j_call: TRBJ2-1; d_call: NA; cdr3_length: 11; clone_size: NA; cdr3_aa: CSVDNYNEQFF; cdr3_nt: TGCAGCGTTGACAACTACAATGAGCAGTTCTTC
v_call: TRBV4-2; j_call: TRBJ1-3; d_call: NA; cdr3_length: 14; clone_size: many; cdr3_aa: CASSQEGSGNTIYF; cdr3_nt: TGTGCCAGCAGCCAAGAGGGCTCTGGAAACACCATATATTTT
v_call: TRBV6-4; j_call: TRBJ2-3; d_call: NA; cdr3_length: 13; clone_size: many; cdr3_aa: CASSEGATDTQYF; cdr3_nt: TGTGCCAGCAGTGAGGGGGCCACAGATACGCAGTATTTT
v_call: TRBV9; j_call: TRBJ1-1; d_call: NA; cdr3_length: 14; clone_size: few; cdr3_aa: CASSVEMGGTEAFF; cdr3_nt: TGTGCCAGCAGCGTAGAAATGGGAGGGACTGAAGCTTTCTTT
v_call: TRBV6-2/TRBV6-3; j_call: TRBJ2-6; d_call: NA; cdr3_length: 15; clone_size: NA; cdr3_aa: CASSSQLSGANVLTF; cdr3_nt: TGTGCCAGCAGTTCACAGCTCTCTGGGGCCAACGTCCTGACTTTC
v_call: TRBV12-3/TRBV12-4; j_call: TRBJ1-2; d_call: NA; cdr3_length: 16; clone_size: few; cdr3_aa: CASSFGLAGPDYGYTF; cdr3_nt: TGTGCCAGCAGTTTTGGTTTAGCCGGCCCAGACTATGGCTACACCTTC
v_call: TRBV2; j_call: TRBJ1-2; d_call: NA; cdr3_length: 11; clone_size: few; cdr3_aa: CASQGSYGYTF; cdr3_nt: TGTGCCAGCCAGGGCTCCTATGGCTACACCTTC
v_call: TRBV25-1; j_call: TRBJ1-2; d_call: NA; cdr3_length: 14; clone_size: NA; cdr3_aa: CASRMYRANYGYTF; cdr3_nt: TGTGCCAGCAGAATGTACAGGGCTAACTATGGCTACACCTTC
v_call: TRBV6-1; j_call: TRBJ1-6; d_call: TRBD1; cdr3_length: 16; clone_size: many; cdr3_aa: CASSIGLRGLDSPLHF; cdr3_nt: TGTGCCAGCAGCATAGGCCTCAGGGGGCTGGATTCACCCCTCCACTTT
v_call: TRBV12-3/TRBV12-4; j_call: TRBJ2-5; d_call: NA; cdr3_length: 14; clone_size: few; cdr3_aa: CASSSGEVQETQYF; cdr3_nt: TGTGCCAGCAGTTCCGGTGAAGTCCAAGAGACCCAGTACTTC
v_call: TRBV6-5; j_call: TRBJ2-1; d_call: TRBD1; cdr3_length: 16; clone_size: many; cdr3_aa: CASSLTPGQGPNEQFF; cdr3_nt: TGTGCCAGCAGTCTGACCCCGGGACAGGGTCCAAATGAGCAGTTCTTC
v_call: TRBV10-1; j_call: TRBJ2-1; d_call: NA; cdr3_length: 16; clone_size: NA; cdr3_aa: CASSEWMGAAYNEQFF; cdr3_nt: TGCGCCAGCAGTGAGTGGATGGGGGCGGCCTACAATGAGCAGTTCTTC
v_call: TRBV29-1; j_call: TRBJ1-2; d_call: NA; cdr3_length: 13; clone_size: many; cdr3_aa: CSVELSRQDGYTF; cdr3_nt: TGCAGCGTTGAATTGAGCAGGCAGGATGGCTACACCTTC
v_call: TRBV29-1; j_call: TRBJ2-3; d_call: NA; cdr3_length: 14; clone_size: few; cdr3_aa: CSVSGLTGTDTQYF; cdr3_nt: TGCAGCGTCTCAGGGTTAACGGGCACAGATACGCAGTATTTT
v_call: TRBV7-2; j_call: TRBJ2-1; d_call: TRBD2; cdr3_length: 15; clone_size: NA; cdr3_aa: CASSETGTIYNEQFF; cdr3_nt: TGTGCCAGCAGCGAAACCGGGACTATCTACAATGAGCAGTTCTTC
v_call: TRBV4-2; j_call: TRBJ2-3; d_call: NA; cdr3_length: 15; clone_size: many; cdr3_aa: CASSQERGAADTQYF; cdr3_nt: TGTGCCAGCAGCCAAGAAAGGGGGGCAGCCGATACGCAGTATTTT
v_call: TRBV5-4; j_call: TRBJ1-1; d_call: NA; cdr3_length: 13; clone_size: many; cdr3_aa: CASSFRGGTEAFF; cdr3_nt: TGTGCCAGCAGCTTCAGGGGCGGGACTGAAGCTTTCTTT
v_call: TRBV6-5; j_call: TRBJ1-3; d_call: NA; cdr3_length: 15; clone_size: many; cdr3_aa: CASSRGPSSGNTIYF; cdr3_nt: TGTGCCAGCAGCCGCGGACCCAGCTCTGGAAACACCATATATTTT
v_call: TRBV2; j_call: TRBJ2-1; d_call: NA; cdr3_length: 12; clone_size: NA; cdr3_aa: CASSATGTFEFF; cdr3_nt: TGTGCCAGCAGCGCAACCGGGACCTTCGAGTTCTTC
v_call: TRBV6-2/TRBV6-3; j_call: TRBJ2-7; d_call: NA; cdr3_length: 15; clone_size: many; cdr3_aa: CASGPDEGGSYEQYF; cdr3_nt: TGTGCCAGCGGACCAGATGAGGGGGGCTCCTACGAGCAGTACTTC
v_call: TRBV29-1; j_call: TRBJ2-7; d_call: TRBD1; cdr3_length: 12; clone_size: many; cdr3_aa: CSVAGQGYEQYF; cdr3_nt: TGCAGCGTTGCAGGACAGGGATATGAGCAGTACTTC
v_call: TRBV12-5; j_call: TRBJ1-2; d_call: NA; cdr3_length: 13; clone_size: many; cdr3_aa: CASGRPENYGYTF; cdr3_nt: TGTGCTAGCGGAAGACCAGAGAACTATGGCTACACCTTC
v_call: TRBV4-1; j_call: TRBJ1-1; d_call: TRBD1; cdr3_length: 16; clone_size: NA; cdr3_aa: CASRPTGTGSDTEAFF; cdr3_nt: TGCGCCAGCAGACCTACCGGGACAGGGTCGGACACTGAAGCTTTCTTT
v_call: TRBV7-3; j_call: TRBJ2-6; d_call: NA; cdr3_length: 16; clone_size: NA; cdr3_aa: CASSPVGGSGANVLTF; cdr3_nt: TGTGCCAGCAGCCCGGTAGGAGGCTCTGGGGCCAACGTCCTGACTTTC
v_call: TRBV28; j_call: TRBJ1-1; d_call: NA; cdr3_length: 16; clone_size: NA; cdr3_aa: CASSPGGDGGNTEAFF; cdr3_nt: TGTGCCAGCAGTCCGGGGGGGGACGGAGGGAACACTGAAGCTTTCTTT
v_call: TRBV11-2; j_call: TRBJ2-6; d_call: NA; cdr3_length: 17; clone_size: few; cdr3_aa: CASSPFSGLRGANVLTF; cdr3_nt: TGTGCCAGCAGCCCCTTCTCAGGGTTACGTGGGGCCAACGTCCTGACTTTC
v_call: TRBV20-1; j_call: TRBJ2-1; d_call: TRBD1; cdr3_length: 13; clone_size: many; cdr3_aa: CSAKLWTGNEQFF; cdr3_nt: TGCAGTGCTAAGCTTTGGACAGGCAATGAGCAGTTCTTC
v_call: TRBV7-9; j_call: TRBJ2-1; d_call: NA; cdr3_length: 15; clone_size: many; cdr3_aa: CASSQTHSGDNEQFF; cdr3_nt: TGTGCCAGCAGCCAGACTCATTCGGGGGACAATGAGCAGTTCTTC
v_call: TRBV27; j_call: TRBJ1-5; d_call: NA; cdr3_length: 15; clone_size: NA; cdr3_aa: CASSFGDGSNQPQHF; cdr3_nt: TGTGCCAGCAGTTTCGGCGACGGTAGCAATCAGCCCCAGCATTTT
v_call: TRBV13; j_call: TRBJ2-3; d_call: NA; cdr3_length: 16; clone_size: NA; cdr3_aa: CASSFLRPGAEDTQYF; cdr3_nt: TGTGCCAGCAGCTTCCTTCGACCCGGGGCCGAAGATACGCAGTATTTT
v_call: TRBV7-2; j_call: TRBJ2-5; d_call: NA; cdr3_length: 14; clone_size: many; cdr3_aa: CASSPDRSQETQYF; cdr3_nt: TGTGCCAGCAGCCCAGACAGGAGCCAAGAGACCCAGTACTTC
v_call: TRBV28; j_call: TRBJ2-7; d_call: TRBD1; cdr3_length: 15; clone_size: many; cdr3_aa: CASSTPGQGGYEQYF; cdr3_nt: TGTGCCAGCAGCACTCCGGGACAGGGCGGGTACGAGCAGTACTTC
v_call: TRBV6-5; j_call: TRBJ1-4; d_call: NA; cdr3_length: 15; clone_size: NA; cdr3_aa: CASSPGWGTNEKLFF; cdr3_nt: TGTGCCAGCAGTCCTGGCTGGGGAACTAATGAAAAACTGTTTTTT
v_call: TRBV7-8; j_call: TRBJ1-5; d_call: NA; cdr3_length: 15; clone_size: few; cdr3_aa: CASSPWTGGNQPQHF; cdr3_nt: TGTGCCAGCAGTCCATGGACGGGGGGCAATCAGCCCCAGCATTTT
v_call: TRBV5-6; j_call: TRBJ1-2; d_call: NA; cdr3_length: 13; clone_size: many; cdr3_aa: CASSLEGNYGYTF; cdr3_nt: TGCGCCAGCAGCTTGGAGGGAAACTATGGCTACACCTTC